The rows below give T cell receptor beta chains drawn from one sample of a study of cytomegalovirus exposure and HLA in healthy donors. This table comes from immunoSEQ multiplex PCR, and its TCRdb copy is limited to in-frame clones, with some not included. The sample lists approximately 150,000 clones, about 80% occurring once. Input material: PBMCs. The receptor source for this set is a man in his forties in good health and CMV-seronegative. Both conserved end residues are part of each CDR3. A D gene is named only where the DNA matches it firmly. Some rows have no size entry. The others give once, few or many, or a class for an expanded clone.

d_gene,abundance,v_gene,j_gene,CDR3aa,CDR3nt
TRBD2,NA,TRBV4-2,TRBJ2-7,CASSLSRTSGVNEQYF,TGTGCCAGCAGCCTGAGTCGGACTAGCGGGGTGAACGAGCAGTACTTC
NA,NA,TRBV6-5,TRBJ2-6,CASSYGSSGANGLTF,TGTGCCAGCAGTTACGGTAGCTCTGGGGCCAACGGCCTGACTTTC
TRBD2,NA,TRBV7-8,TRBJ2-7,CASSSWSGAIYEQYF,TGTGCCAGCAGCTCATGGAGCGGGGCAATCTACGAGCAGTACTTC
NA,once,TRBV27,TRBJ1-6,CASRSLQGFLGNSPLHF,TGTGCCAGCAGGTCCCTCCAGGGGTTTCTAGGTAATTCACCCCTCCACTTT
TRBD1,once,TRBV6-5,TRBJ1-2,CASRSTGSNYGYTF,TGTGCCAGCAGATCGACAGGGTCCAACTATGGCTACACCTTC
NA,NA,TRBV2,TRBJ2-7,CASSETYEQYF,TGTGCCAGCAGTGAAACTTACGAGCAGTACTTC
TRBD2,NA,TRBV5-4,TRBJ2-5,CASSRRTSGVQETQYF,TGTGCCAGCAGCCGTCGGACTAGCGGTGTTCAAGAGACCCAGTACTTC
TRBD2,once,TRBV6-1,TRBJ2-3,CASSLVTGRGDTQYF,TGTGCCAGCAGTTTAGTGACGGGGCGGGGGGATACGCAGTATTTT
TRBD2,NA,TRBV27,TRBJ2-7,CASSRGTSGYEQYF,TGTGCCAGCAGTCGAGGGACTAGCGGCTACGAGCAGTACTTC
TRBD2,NA,TRBV5-5,TRBJ2-3,CASTSSTSGRTDTQYF,TGTGCCAGCACCTCCTCGACTAGCGGGAGAACAGATACGCAGTATTTT
TRBD1,NA,TRBV2,TRBJ2-7,CATTGKAYEQYF,TGTGCCACGACAGGGAAGGCCTACGAGCAGTACTTC
TRBD1,NA,TRBV10-1,TRBJ2-7,CASSDLSTGLYEQYF,TGCGCCAGCAGTGACCTCTCGACAGGGCTCTACGAGCAGTACTTC
NA,few,TRBV25-1,TRBJ2-7,CASSAALQGVHYEQYF,TGTGCCAGCAGTGCGGCACTACAGGGCGTTCACTACGAGCAGTACTTC
TRBD2,NA,TRBV29-1,TRBJ2-3,CSVEGAGGPSTDTQYF,TGCAGCGTTGAAGGGGCGGGGGGGCCAAGCACAGATACGCAGTATTTT
NA,NA,TRBV28,TRBJ2-7,CASKPGNGYEQYF,TGTGCCAGCAAACCCGGGAATGGCTACGAGCAGTACTTC
NA,NA,TRBV9,TRBJ2-7,CASSVEGYPYEQYF,TGTGCCAGCAGCGTAGAGGGGTACCCCTACGAGCAGTACTTC
TRBD1,NA,TRBV11-2,TRBJ2-3,CASSPYRTGTSTDTQYF,TGTGCCAGCAGCCCTTATAGGACAGGGACGAGCACAGATACGCAGTATTTT
TRBD1,NA,TRBV7-8,TRBJ1-2,CASSLTGTDMGYTF,TGTGCCAGCAGCTTGACCGGGACAGACATGGGCTACACCTTC
NA,NA,TRBV5-6,TRBJ2-7,CASSLHSGYEQYF,TGTGCCAGCAGCTTGCACTCAGGATACGAGCAGTACTTC
NA,once,TRBV28,TRBJ1-6,CASSLSPGQATYNSPLHF,TGTGCCAGCAGTTTAAGCCCCGGACAAGCGACTTATAATTCACCCCTCCACTTT
TRBD1,NA,TRBV11-2,TRBJ1-4,CASSLRDRGSGANEKLFF,TGTGCCAGCAGCCTCCGGGACAGGGGGTCTGGGGCTAATGAAAAACTGTTTTTT
NA,once,TRBV5-1,TRBJ2-1,CASSLKTGGYNEQFF,TGCGCCAGCAGCTTGAAAACAGGAGGGTACAATGAGCAGTTCTTC
NA,once,TRBV5-6,TRBJ2-5,CASSLTAGPGETQYF,TGTGCCAGCAGCTTGACGGCGGGGCCGGGGGAGACCCAGTACTTC
NA,NA,TRBV7-7,TRBJ2-7,CASSLGQGGEQYF,TGTGCCAGCAGCTTAGGTCAGGGAGGCGAGCAGTACTTC
NA,few,TRBV6-6,TRBJ2-1,CASSYSDLSSYNEQFF,TGTGCCAGCAGTTACTCCGATTTGAGCTCCTACAATGAGCAGTTCTTC
NA,NA,TRBV5-1,TRBJ2-5,CASSLGQIGETQYF,TGCGCCAGCAGCTTGGGACAGATAGGGGAGACCCAGTACTTC
TRBD2,NA,TRBV19,TRBJ2-3,CATHPGGLASKSTDTQYF,TGTGCCACCCACCCTGGGGGACTAGCTTCAAAAAGCACAGATACGCAGTATTTT
TRBD2,NA,TRBV11-2,TRBJ2-4,CASSLLGTSGSLGYF,TGTGCCAGCAGCCTCCTAGGGACTAGCGGGAGTCTGGGGTACTTC
NA,once,TRBV27,TRBJ1-2,CASSLERGGILYGYTF,TGTGCCAGCAGTTTGGAGCGAGGCGGAATCCTCTATGGCTACACCTTC
NA,NA,TRBV6-1,TRBJ2-7,CASRRTGDRTYEQYF,TGTGCCAGCCGGAGAACAGGAGATAGAACCTACGAGCAGTACTTC
TRBD2,NA,TRBV28,TRBJ2-2,CASRPGGTGELFF,TGTGCCAGCAGGCCGGGAGGGACCGGGGAGCTGTTTTTT
TRBD2,NA,TRBV7-2,TRBJ2-2,CASSLVIAGGGTGELFF,TGTGCCAGCAGCTTAGTGATTGCGGGGGGAGGGACCGGGGAGCTGTTTTTT
TRBD1,NA,TRBV5-1,TRBJ2-7,CASSLEQGATYEQYF,TGCGCCAGCAGCTTGGAGCAGGGGGCAACCTACGAGCAGTACTTC